Following are 2 T cell receptor beta chains from one sample sequenced in a study of blood T cell repertoires in COVID-19 (dated by TCRdb to about 2020). Libraries were prepared through the immunoSEQ multiplex PCR assay. This immuneACCESS table, as held by TCRdb, lists in-frame sequences with V and J called but not all clones. Of the missing ones, under half trace to an unresolved V gene in checked studies; the others have no known cause. The sample table records about 310,000 clones; around nine tenths of these occur just once. The ten largest make up 1% of the sample. The sample comprised peripheral blood. These receptors were taken from a man in his fifties with active or convalescent COVID-19.

V gene TRBV19 combines with J gene TRBJ2-2; D is possibly TRBD2 (5 bases). Trimming removed 8 bases from V and 4 bases from J, with 14 bases in between. Germline values: CDR1 LNHDA, CDR2 SQIVND (reference sequence). The CDR3 consists of 14 residues. CDR3 sequence reads: CASGGRKVTGELFF. CDR3 DNA sequence: TGTGCCAGTGGAGGACGGAAAGTCACCGGGGAGCTGTTTTTT.

This sequence joins TRBV2 and TRBJ2-2; D is perhaps TRBD1 (6 bases). CDR3 length: 16 residues. Trimming removed 3 bases from V and 2 bases from J, with 13 bases in between. The germline V gene has CDR1 SNHLY and CDR2 FYNNEI. The CDR3 sequence: CASSEKRTDNTGELFF. The CDR3 bases are TGTGCCAGCAGTGAGAAGAGGACAGACAACACCGGGGAGCTGTTTTTT. The full variable domain, rest sourced from reference TRBV2 and TRBJ2-2, is EPEVTQTPSHQVTQMGQEVILRCVPISNHLYFYWYRQILGQKVEFLVSFYNNEISEKSEIFDDQFSVERPDGSNFTLKIRSTKLEDSAMYFCASSEKRTDNTGELFFGEGSRLTVL.